This entry features one T cell receptor beta chain sequence. Cohorts were assigned according to the clinical history that participants reported. Resolution of symptoms, clearance, or two negative PCRs was present in recovered Cohort 3 donors. These data originate in a study of blood T cell repertoires in COVID-19. Study background: The United States, Italy and Spain were the sources of the acute and convalescent COVID-19 samples. T cells, B-cell-depleted T cells, or PBMCs supplied cDNA or gDNA.

The CDR3 contains 12 residues. Germline V lookup: CDR1 MNHEY, CDR2 SVGAGI. This table comes from immunoSEQ multiplex PCR, and its TCRdb copy is limited to in-frame clones, with some not included. This sample has roughly 250,000 clones; roughly 88% occur once, and the top ten carry 3.5% to 4.5%. The chain links TRBV6-5 to TRBJ1-1; TRBD1 matches 7 bases. The source is a woman in her 30s who had recovered from COVID-19. Material: PBMCs or T cells enriched from blood (not recorded which). CDR3 bases: TGTGAAAGCAGGGGGGGGAACACTGAAGCTTTCTTT. Protein product: CESRGGNTEAFF.